This record looks at one T cell receptor (beta chain) sequence and its context. Some clones are missing from TCRdb's copy, which holds only in-frame ones; the method was immunoSEQ multiplex PCR. The top ten hold 3.3% of the sample, which has about 130,000 clones, approximately 81% seen once. These data belong to a study of cytotoxic CD8 clonotypes in ibrutinib-treated CLL. Overall study: Partial response occurred in 24 patients and complete response in 2; at median about 70 months, about 14 remained remitted and roughly 12 progressed.

CDR3 length: 15 amino acids. Germline CDR1 is SNHLY and CDR2 is FYNNEI. Between the trimmed V and J ends, which lost 0 bases and 2 bases, there was a span of 8 bases. As input for TCR beta libraries, around 2 micrograms of genomic DNA came from cryopreserved PBMCs. This clonotype originated in a human donor with chronic lymphocytic leukemia. The genes are TRBV2 and TRBJ1-3; perhaps TRBD1 as D (5 bases). The sequencing here drew on PBMCs, taken after 24 months of ibrutinib treatment. CDR3 region: CASSEARGAGNTIYF. Written as DNA, the CDR3 is TGTGCCAGCAGTGAAGCACGAGGGGCTGGAAACACCATATATTTT.